This entry features one T cell receptor beta chain sequence. Its antigen is not known. Here immunoSEQ multiplex PCR was the method, and the copy in TCRdb shows in-frame clones only, minus some. This table holds 60,000 to 85,000 clones, about 90% found once. In germline, CDR1 is SGHRS, CDR2 YFSETQ. With 2 bases removed from V and 0 bases from J, the gap between germline ends came to 8 bases. This CDR3 region has 14 residues. This record belongs to a study of T cells in localized non-small cell lung cancer. General observations from the study: In adjacent lung appeared a median approximately 57 of the top 100 tumor clones. Sequencing was restricted to one tumor region; therefore, heterogeneity remains possible. Uninvolved adjacent lung showed higher T cell clonality than tumor.

The chain recombines TRBV5-1 with TRBJ2-5; D tentatively fits TRBD1 or TRBD2 (5 bases each). The source material was peripheral blood, sampled before any cancer treatment. The source of this sequence is a male donor at least 60 years old with stage III squamous cell lung carcinoma. CDR3 sequence: CASSFRGDQETQYF. The CDR3 DNA sequence: TGCGCCAGCAGCTTTAGAGGGGACCAAGAGACCCAGTACTTC.